The 17 T cell receptor beta chains below were found in one sample sequenced in a study of blood T cell repertoires in COVID-19. Profiling relied on immunoSEQ multiplex PCR, and the TCRdb table lists in-frame clones only, not all of them. The table shows about 22,000 clones, with 80% to 90% occurring only once. Sequencing used peripheral blood. These TCRs come from a human donor with active COVID-19. The donor label of this sample is uncertain.

J is TRBJ2-3 and V is TRBV3-1 (or the pseudogene TRBV3-2); 9 nucleotides align to TRBD2. Germline V lookup: CDR1 LGHDT, CDR2 YNNKEL (reference sequence). This CDR3 has 17 amino acids. V trimming: 4 bases; J trimming: 2 bases; junction bases outside the gene matches: 10. CDR3 nucleotides: TGTGCCAGCAGCCTCGGACCTAGCGGGGCTAACACAGATACGCAGTATTTT. Translating gives CASSLGPSGANTDTQYF.

This clone was detected a few times. This chain uses TRBV5-1 with TRBJ1-6, with D unclear. Trimming cost V 6 bases and J 10 bases, with 17 bases left between them. The CDR3 is 14 amino acids. Germline values: CDR1 SGHRS, CDR2 YFSETQ. The CDR3 is CASTSGEGYSPLHF. The CDR3 DNA reads as TGCGCCAGCACCTCAGGAGAGGGATACTCACCCCTCCACTTT.

This clone was counted once. The V and J genes are TRBV18 and TRBJ1-1; D is uncertain. V was cut by 6 bases and J by 0 bases, with 8 bases left in between. This CDR3 is 13 amino acids long. The germline CDR1 and CDR2 sequences are KGHSH and LQKENI. Written as DNA, the CDR3 is TGTGCCAGCTCCCCCACTATGAACACTGAAGCTTTCTTT. As protein: CASSPTMNTEAFF.

This chain connects TRBV4-1 to TRBJ1-3, with 11 bases that match TRBD1. This CDR3 spans 16 amino acids. With 1 base clipped from V and 5 bases from J, the junction kept 4 bases outside the gene matches. Germline-derived CDR1 and CDR2 are MGHRA and YSYEKL. For the CDR3, the DNA is TGCGCCAGCAGCCAAGGGACAGGGGGCGTCCGAAACACCATATATTTT. Translation gives CASSQGTGGVRNTIYF.

This chain joins TRBV4-2 and TRBJ2-3; TRBD2 matches at 15 bases. Germline-derived CDR1 and CDR2 are LGHNA and YNFKEQ. The CDR3 runs 18 residues. Trimming at V came to 4 bases and at J to 2 bases, leaving 7 bases not matched to a gene. CDR3 region: CASSRGLAGGPDTDTQYF. The CDR3 region has the DNA TGTGCCAGCAGCCGTGGACTAGCGGGGGGGCCTGACACAGATACGCAGTATTTT.

The chain couples TRBV3-1 (or the pseudogene TRBV3-2) to TRBJ1-2, with D perhaps matching TRBD1 (6 bases). The V and J ends lost 1 base and 4 bases respectively, with 22 bases between them. This CDR3 contains 18 residues. CDR1 and CDR2 from the germline V gene are LGHDT and YNNKEL (reference sequence). The CDR3 protein is CASSQVLRGRGSGYGYTF. The CDR3 DNA reads as TGTGCCAGCAGCCAAGTTTTAAGGGGGAGGGGGAGCGGCTATGGCTACACCTTC.

This sequence joins TRBV13 and TRBJ2-5; 7 nucleotides align to TRBD1. This CDR3 region has 17 residues. CDR1 is PRHDT and CDR2 is FYEKMQ in the germline V gene (reference sequence). The trim removed 0 bases at V and 7 bases at J, leaving 14 bases unmatched. The CDR3 DNA sequence: TGTGCCAGCAGCTTAGGCCGAAAGACAGGGCTTGAGGGGACCCAGTACTTC. As protein: CASSLGRKTGLEGTQYF.

This chain joins TRBV3-1 (or the pseudogene TRBV3-2) and TRBJ2-5; maybe TRBD2 (5 bases). V shed 6 bases and J shed 7 bases, with 15 bases lying between them. This CDR3 is 13 amino acids long. In germline, CDR1 is LGHDT, CDR2 YNNKEL (reference sequence). CDR3 loop: CASSHLGSGTQYF. The CDR3 DNA reads as TGTGCCAGCAGTCACCTAGGGAGCGGGACCCAGTACTTC.

CDR3 amino acids: CASSLDRGGYNEQFF. The CDR3 bases are TGTGCCAGCAGCTTGGACCGCGGGGGCTACAATGAGCAGTTCTTC. The chain uses TRBV7-9 and TRBJ2-1; TRBD2 matches at 7 bases. The germline V gene has CDR1 SEHNR and CDR2 FQNEAQ (reference sequence). V shed 3 bases, J shed 3 bases, and the junction held 5 bases outside the gene matches. The CDR3 consists of 15 residues.

As concerns this clone: The junction departs from the called germline gene at one end, perhaps through a read error. The chain is built from TRBV3-1 (or the pseudogene TRBV3-2) and TRBJ2-3, with unresolved D. CDR1 and CDR2 (germline): LGHDT, YNNKEL (reference sequence). The CDR3 length is 11 residues. The CDR3 protein is CASSQERLLLF. CDR3 sequence (DNA): TGTGCCAGCAGCCAAGAACGCCTCCTACTATTT.

V and J are TRBV2 and TRBJ1-2; the match to TRBD1 covers 9 bases. The germline V gene has CDR1 SNHLY and CDR2 FYNNEI. V trimming: 6 bases; J trimming: 7 bases; junction bases outside the gene matches: 9. This CDR3 region has 14 residues. The CDR3 is CASSQRTGESGYTF. CDR3 coding DNA: TGTGCCAGCAGCCAGAGGACAGGGGAGAGTGGCTACACCTTC. Full variable domain (outside the CDR3, taken from reference TRBV2 and TRBJ1-2): EPEVTQTPSHQVTQMGQEVILRCVPISNHLYFYWYRQILGQKVEFLVSFYNNEISEKSEIFDDQFSVERPDGSNFTLKIRSTKLEDSAMYFCASSQRTGESGYTFGSGTRLTVV.

The chain couples TRBV18 to TRBJ2-5; 13 bases agree with TRBD2. The CDR3 covers 16 residues. Germline V CDR1 and CDR2: KGHSH, LQKENI. The ends lost 2 bases at V and 5 bases at J; junction bases unmatched: 5. The CDR3 coding sequence is TGTGCCAGCTCACCAGGGACTAGCGGGACCGTGGAGACCCAGTACTTC. This gives the protein CASSPGTSGTVETQYF. Based on the CDR3 plus reference TRBV18 and TRBJ2-5, the full variable domain is NAGVMQNPRHLVRRRGQEARLRCSPMKGHSHVYWYRQLPEEGLKFMVYLQKENIIDESGMPKERFSAEFPKEGPSILRIQQVVRGDSAAYFCASSPGTSGTVETQYFGPGTRLLVL.

Here the CDR3 reads CASSVPGLLNEQFF. The CDR3 DNA follows: TGTGCCAGCAGCGTCCCGGGACTACTGAATGAGCAGTTCTTC. The chain links TRBV7-2 to TRBJ2-1; 7 bases map to TRBD2. The trim removed 5 bases at V and 7 bases at J, leaving 8 bases unmatched. CDR3 length: 14 residues. CDR1 SGHTA and CDR2 FQGNSA come from the germline V gene.

J is TRBJ2-3 and V is TRBV10-1, with D maybe TRBD2 (5 bases). CDR3 length: 13 amino acids. Germline V lookup: CDR1 WNHNN, CDR2 SYGVQD (reference sequence). The V end lost 6 bases, the J end lost 4 bases, and 11 bases lay between the germline ends. The CDR3 DNA sequence: TGCGCCAGCAGCCAGGACTGCCCAGATACGCAGTATTTT. Protein: CASSQDCPDTQYF.

The chain recombines TRBV10-1 with TRBJ2-1, with 13 bases aligning to TRBD2. This CDR3 has 16 residues. With 3 bases clipped from V and 16 bases from J, the junction kept 15 bases outside the gene matches. Germline V gene data show CDR1 as WNHNN and CDR2 as SYGVQD (reference sequence). CDR3 region: CASSDWTSGRSATEFF. Here the CDR3 DNA reads TGCGCCAGCAGTGATTGGACTAGCGGGAGATCTGCCACCGAATTCTTC.

V and J are TRBV7-6 and TRBJ1-1; D remains ambiguous. The V and J ends lost 3 bases and 1 base respectively, with 6 bases between them. The CDR3 extends over 13 amino acids. CDR1 and CDR2 from the germline V gene are SGHVS and FNYEAQ. Here the CDR3 reads CASSFGENTEAFF. The CDR3 DNA sequence: TGTGCCAGCAGCTTCGGGGAGAACACTGAAGCTTTCTTT.

This sequence joins TRBV7-8 and TRBJ2-7; maybe TRBD2 (7 bases). Trimming removed 3 bases from V and 13 bases from J, with 22 bases in between. The CDR3 is made up of 14 amino acids. Germline CDR1 SGHVS, CDR2 FQNEAQ. In nucleotides, the CDR3 is TGTGCCAGCAGCTTTCTCGGGGGGACACGCCGATTATACTTC. This translates into CASSFLGGTRRLYF.